The 26 T cell receptor beta chains presented below share a single source sample, sequenced in a study of OX40 agonist ivuxolimab in advanced cancers. TCRdb keeps only in-frame clones here, not all; method: immunoSEQ multiplex PCR. The top ten hold approximately 1.2% of the sample, which has about 55,000 clones, approximately 84% seen once. The source material was CD4+ or CD8+ T cells sorted from blood, sampled in a trial of the OX40 agonist ivuxolimab. These receptors all stem from an adult with an advanced solid tumor such as melanoma, head and neck, liver or kidney cancer.

The V gene is TRBV5-4, the J gene TRBJ2-2; 7 positions match TRBD2. Trimming took 3 bases from V and 4 from J; bases not matched to a gene: 6. Germline lookup yields CDR1 SGHNT and CDR2 YYREEE (reference sequence). The CDR3 loop spans 15 amino acids. CDR3 protein: CASSWGRALTGELFF. CDR3 coding DNA: TGTGCCAGCAGCTGGGGGAGGGCCCTCACCGGGGAGCTGTTTTTT.

V and J are TRBV28 and TRBJ1-2; the D gene is possibly TRBD1 (5 bases). Germline CDR1 and CDR2: MDHEN and SYDVKM. This CDR3 contains 13 residues. The V end was cut by 7 bases, the J end by 2 bases, with 11 bases between. In DNA form, the CDR3 reads TGTGCCAGCAACGGCGGACAAAACTATGGCTACACCTTC. This codes for CASNGGQNYGYTF.

The V and J genes are TRBV18 and TRBJ2-1; D is uncertain. The CDR3 totals 14 residues. The germline V and J ends were trimmed by 6 bases and 5 bases, with 14 bases remaining between them. Germline CDR1 reads KGHSH; CDR2 reads LQKENI. CDR3 bases: TGTGCCAGCTCTCTTTCGAGGCTAAACAATGAGCAGTTCTTC. This codes for CASSLSRLNNEQFF.

The genes are TRBV5-1 and TRBJ2-5; TRBD2 is a possible D gene (6 bases). V lost 4 bases and J 4 bases, leaving 17 bases between the germline ends. The CDR3 covers 15 residues. Per the germline V gene, CDR1 is SGHRS and CDR2 is YFSETQ. The CDR3: CASSRGTAVTETQYF. CDR3 DNA sequence: TGCGCCAGCAGCCGCGGGACGGCAGTAACAGAGACCCAGTACTTC. Full variable domain (rest looked up from reference TRBV5-1 and TRBJ2-5): KAGVTQTPRYLIKTRGQQVTLSCSPISGHRSVSWYQQTPGQGLQFLFEYFSETQRNKGNFPGRFSGRQFSNSRSEMNVSTLELGDSALYLCASSRGTAVTETQYFGPGTRLLVL.

The V call is TRBV6-1, the J call TRBJ2-7; D assignment may be TRBD1 or TRBD2 (5 bases each). The CDR3 length is 15 residues. V lost 6 bases and J lost 2, with 17 bases in between. CDR1 is MNHNS and CDR2 is SASEGT in the germline V gene. CDR3 loop: CASRKSGTATYEQYF. DNA for the CDR3: TGTGCCAGCAGAAAATCCGGGACGGCCACCTACGAGCAGTACTTC.

V is TRBV29-1 and J is TRBJ2-1; possibly TRBD2 for D (7 bases). The CDR3 is made up of 14 amino acids. V was clipped by 6 bases and J by 4 bases, with 16 bases between them. Germline V lookup: CDR1 SQVTM, CDR2 ANQGSEA. CDR3 sequence (DNA): TGCAGCGTCTCAGAGGGGGGGGTGTACAATGAGCAGTTCTTC. Protein: CSVSEGGVYNEQFF.

The V and J genes are TRBV9 and TRBJ1-4; weak D call: TRBD1 (6 bases). CDR1 is SGDLS, CDR2 YYNGEE, per germline. The V end lost 1 base, the J end lost 7 bases, and 14 bases lay between the germline ends. The CDR3 runs to 15 residues. CDR3 DNA: TGTGCCAGCAGCGTAAGGGCAGAGGGGGGTGAAAAACTGTTTTTT. It yields the protein CASSVRAEGGEKLFF.

The CDR3 loop reads CASSRDRVTNEKLFF. CDR3 in DNA: TGTGCCAGCAGTCGGGACAGGGTAACTAATGAAAAACTGTTTTTT. This chain connects TRBV6-5 to TRBJ1-4; 9 bases are a match to TRBD1. The CDR3 is 15 residues long. The V gene end was trimmed by 5 bases and the J gene end by 1 base; junction bases not matched to a gene: 2. Germline V gives CDR1 MNHEY, CDR2 SVGAGI.

V gene TRBV5-1 combines with J gene TRBJ2-1; D may correspond to TRBD1 or TRBD2 (5 bases each). Trimming cost V 0 bases and J 5 bases, with 12 bases left between them. Germline V CDR1 and CDR2: SGHRS, YFSETQ. The CDR3 length is 15 residues. In DNA, the CDR3 is TGCGCCAGCAGCTTGGATGGTAGGGGACACAATGAGCAGTTCTTC. Translating gives CASSLDGRGHNEQFF. Together with reference TRBV5-1 and TRBJ2-1, the CDR3 gives the full variable domain: KAGVTQTPRYLIKTRGQQVTLSCSPISGHRSVSWYQQTPGQGLQFLFEYFSETQRNKGNFPGRFSGRQFSNSRSEMNVSTLELGDSALYLCASSLDGRGHNEQFFGPGTRLTVL.

J is TRBJ1-4 and V is TRBV11-2; TRBD1 agrees at 8 bases. The germline CDR1 and CDR2 sequences are SGHAT and FQNNGV. The V gene end was trimmed by 5 bases and the J gene end by 7 bases; junction bases not matched to a gene: 6. CDR3 length equals 14 residues. The DNA of the CDR3 is TGTGCCAGCAGCCAGGGGGCTTTTCGTGAAAAACTGTTTTTT. Its protein is CASSQGAFREKLFF.

The chain is built from TRBV5-1 and TRBJ2-5; the match to TRBD1 covers 9 bases. Near its end, the DNA agrees better with TRBJ2-7, so the J call may be wrong. This CDR3 spans 16 amino acids. Germline V gene lookup returns CDR1 SGHRS and CDR2 YFSETQ. DNA for the CDR3: TGCGCCAGCAGCCCGGACTGGACAGGGGAACCCTACGAGCAGTACTTC. Translating gives CASSPDWTGEPYEQYF.

V is TRBV30 and J is TRBJ2-7, with D tentatively TRBD1 (6 bases). In germline, CDR1 is GTSNPN, CDR2 SVGIG (reference sequence). The CDR3 covers 12 residues. Deletions cut 6 bases from V and 2 bases from J, with 11 bases between. CDR3 in amino acids: CACGQTTYEQYF. The CDR3 DNA reads TGTGCCTGCGGACAGACGACCTACGAGCAGTACTTC. The full variable domain, in which reference TRBV30 and TRBJ2-7 provide the parts outside the CDR3, is SQTIHQWPATLVQPVGSPLSLECTVEGTSNPNLYWYRQAAGRGLQLLFYSVGIGQISSEVPQNLSASRPQDRQFILSSKKLLLSDSGFYLCACGQTTYEQYFGPGTRLTVT.

This sequence joins TRBV28 and TRBJ1-1; D not resolved. This CDR3 region has 13 residues. V lost 6 bases and J 6 bases, leaving 14 bases between the germline ends. From germline, CDR1 is MDHEN and CDR2 SYDVKM. The CDR3 DNA reads TGTGCCAGCAGAGGTACCGGCTTGTCTGAAGCTTTCTTT. It encodes CASRGTGLSEAFF.

The chain couples TRBV29-1 to TRBJ2-3; 7 nucleotides match TRBD1. The CDR3 runs 13 residues. Germline V gene sequence: CDR1 SQVTM, CDR2 ANQGSEA. The ends lost 6 bases at V and 1 base at J; junction bases unmatched: 4. CDR3 bases: TGCAGCGTACGGCAGGGGGGCACAGATACGCAGTATTTT. As protein: CSVRQGGTDTQYF.

This chain connects TRBV27 to TRBJ2-3; D gene uncertain. Trimming removed 5 bases at V and 1 base at J, with 13 bases between. Germline loops: CDR1 MNHEY, CDR2 SMNVEV (reference sequence). This CDR3 spans 15 amino acids. The CDR3 loop is CASSRLSAGTDTQYF. The CDR3, as DNA: TGTGCCAGCAGTCGGCTCTCCGCGGGCACAGATACGCAGTATTTT.

The J gene is TRBJ1-1, the V gene TRBV5-1, with D uncertain. V was shortened by 1 base and J by 5 bases, with 12 bases between the two germline ends. The CDR3 is 14 amino acids. Germline V lookup: CDR1 SGHRS, CDR2 YFSETQ. The CDR3 protein is CASSLWSADTEAFF. The DNA of the CDR3 is TGCGCCAGCAGCTTGTGGTCCGCAGATACTGAAGCTTTCTTT.

This chain joins TRBV30 and TRBJ1-2; possibly TRBD1 for D (6 bases). CDR3 length: 13 residues. The ends were cut back, 0 bases at V and 8 bases at J, with 13 bases in the middle. CDR1 and CDR2 (germline): GTSNPN, SVGIG (reference sequence). CDR3 in amino acids: CAWSVLGAVGYTF. The DNA for the CDR3 is TGTGCCTGGAGTGTACTGGGGGCGGTCGGCTACACCTTC.

CDR3 sequence reads: CASSLVTSANTGELFF. The CDR3 DNA is TGTGCCAGCAGCTTGGTAACTAGCGCGAACACCGGGGAGCTGTTTTTT. The V call is TRBV5-8, the J call TRBJ2-2; 7 bases map to TRBD2. V was clipped by 0 bases and J by 0 bases; unmatched bases: 2. Germline loops: CDR1 SGHTS, CDR2 YDEGEE. The CDR3 spans 16 residues. Full variable domain (rest looked up from reference TRBV5-8 and TRBJ2-2): EAGVTQSPTHLIKTRGQQATLRCSPISGHTSVYWYQQALGLGLQFLLWYDEGEERNRGNFPPRFSGRQFPNYSSELNVNALELEDSALYLCASSLVTSANTGELFFGEGSRLTVL.

J is TRBJ2-7 and V is TRBV2, with TRBD1 as a possible D gene (5 bases). In germline, CDR1 is SNHLY, CDR2 FYNNEI. CDR3 length: 12 amino acids. The V end was cut by 8 bases, the J end by 1 base, with 9 bases between. CDR3 region: CASGALSYEQYF. CDR3 sequence (DNA): TGTGCCAGCGGGGCGCTTTCCTACGAGCAGTACTTC.

The V and J genes are TRBV28 and TRBJ2-1, with TRBD2 matching 12 bases. Trimming took 6 bases from V and 6 from J; bases not matched to a gene: 9. The CDR3 has 16 amino acids. Germline V gene sequence: CDR1 MDHEN, CDR2 SYDVKM. CDR3 region: CASSPPLTSGSNEQFF. CDR3 bases: TGTGCCAGCAGCCCACCCCTGACTAGCGGGAGCAATGAGCAGTTCTTC.

This sequence joins TRBV28 and TRBJ2-1; D is unresolved. This CDR3 spans 14 amino acids. In germline, CDR1 is MDHEN, CDR2 SYDVKM. Trimming took off 4 bases at V and 9 bases at J, with 16 bases between the two ends. CDR3 in amino acids: CASSSPSRSVEQFF. CDR3 DNA: TGTGCCAGCAGTTCCCCCAGTCGCTCCGTTGAGCAGTTCTTC.

This clone was observed a single time. This chain connects TRBV6-5 to TRBJ1-1; D possibly corresponds to TRBD1 (5 bases). Germline V CDR1 and CDR2: MNHEY, SVGAGI. The ends were cut back, 7 bases at V and 0 bases at J, with 12 bases in the middle. The CDR3 contains 14 residues. The CDR3 nucleotides are TGTGCCAGCACCCCGGGGCTCATGAACACTGAAGCTTTCTTT. Encoded protein: CASTPGLMNTEAFF.

The chain is built from TRBV12-5 and TRBJ1-2; 7 bases match TRBD1. The germline V gene has CDR1 LGHNT and CDR2 FRNRAP. This CDR3 is built from 13 residues. The V segment lost 6 bases and the J segment 8 bases; nucleotides outside the gene matches: 9. The CDR3 DNA sequence: TGTGCTAGTGGGATGACAGGGTGGCAAGGCTACACCTTC. It encodes CASGMTGWQGYTF.

Comments on this clone: Other DNA sequences in the sample encode the same CDR3. The chain has TRBV5-5 and TRBJ1-1; D is undetermined. V was shortened by 1 base and J by 1 base, with 5 bases between the two germline ends. The CDR3 totals 13 residues. The germline V gene has CDR1 SGHKS and CDR2 YYEKEE (reference sequence). In nucleotides, the CDR3 is TGTGCCAGCAGCTTGAAGGGGAACACTGAAGCTTTCTTT. Translation: CASSLKGNTEAFF.

V is TRBV7-6 and J is TRBJ2-5; D perhaps matches TRBD2 (5 bases). In germline, CDR1 is SGHVS, CDR2 FNYEAQ. V was pared by 1 base and J by 7 bases, with 16 bases between. The CDR3 is 15 amino acids. The CDR3 here is CASSLGVPSAGTQYF. The CDR3 nucleotides read TGTGCCAGCAGCTTAGGGGTCCCAAGTGCGGGGACCCAGTACTTC.

This sequence joins TRBV6-1 and TRBJ1-6; the D is unclear. The CDR3 spans 13 residues. Germline V CDR1 and CDR2: MNHNS, SASEGT. V lost 3 bases to trimming and J lost 7 bases, with 7 bases between them. CDR3 amino acids: CASSDGLNSPLHF. The CDR3 DNA follows: TGTGCCAGCAGTGATGGCCTAAATTCACCCCTCCACTTT.